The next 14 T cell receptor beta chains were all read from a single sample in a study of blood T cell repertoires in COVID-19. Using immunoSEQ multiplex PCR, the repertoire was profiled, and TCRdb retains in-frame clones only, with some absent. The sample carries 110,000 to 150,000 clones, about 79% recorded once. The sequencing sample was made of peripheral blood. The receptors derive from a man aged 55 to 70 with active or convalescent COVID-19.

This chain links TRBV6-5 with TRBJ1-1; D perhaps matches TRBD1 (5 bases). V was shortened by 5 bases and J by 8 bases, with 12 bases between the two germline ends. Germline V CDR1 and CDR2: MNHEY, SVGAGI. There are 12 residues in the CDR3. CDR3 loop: CASSPSGGEAFF. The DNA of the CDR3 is TGTGCCAGCAGTCCCTCGGGGGGGGAAGCTTTCTTT.

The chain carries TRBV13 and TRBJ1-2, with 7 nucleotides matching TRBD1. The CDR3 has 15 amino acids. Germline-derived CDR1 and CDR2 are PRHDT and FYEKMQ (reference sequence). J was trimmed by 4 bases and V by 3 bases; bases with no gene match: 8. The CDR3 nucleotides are TGTGCCAGCAGCTTCTATACTTCAGGGGGCTATGGCTACACCTTC. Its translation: CASSFYTSGGYGYTF.

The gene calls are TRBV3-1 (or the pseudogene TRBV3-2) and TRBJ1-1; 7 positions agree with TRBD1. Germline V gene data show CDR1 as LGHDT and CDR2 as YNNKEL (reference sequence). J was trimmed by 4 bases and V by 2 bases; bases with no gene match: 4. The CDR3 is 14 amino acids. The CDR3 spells CASSQITGATEAFF. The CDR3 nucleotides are TGTGCCAGCAGCCAAATTACAGGGGCCACTGAAGCTTTCTTT.

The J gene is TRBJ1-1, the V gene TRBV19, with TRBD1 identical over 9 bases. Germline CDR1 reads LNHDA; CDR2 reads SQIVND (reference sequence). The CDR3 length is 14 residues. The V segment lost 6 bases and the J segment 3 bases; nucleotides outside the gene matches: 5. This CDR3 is CASRGTGGYTEAFF. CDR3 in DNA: TGTGCCAGTAGAGGTACAGGGGGCTACACTGAAGCTTTCTTT.

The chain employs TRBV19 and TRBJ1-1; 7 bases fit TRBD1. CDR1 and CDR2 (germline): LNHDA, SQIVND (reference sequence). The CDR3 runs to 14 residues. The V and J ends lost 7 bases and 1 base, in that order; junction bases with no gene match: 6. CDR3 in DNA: TGTGCCAGTAAAGAGGGACAGTCGAACACTGAAGCTTTCTTT. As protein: CASKEGQSNTEAFF.

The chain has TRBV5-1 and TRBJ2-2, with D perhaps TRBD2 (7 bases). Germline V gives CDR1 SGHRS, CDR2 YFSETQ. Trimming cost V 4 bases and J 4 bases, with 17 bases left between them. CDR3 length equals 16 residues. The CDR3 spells CASSRGGTVTTGELFF. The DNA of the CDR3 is TGCGCCAGCAGCAGGGGGGGTACCGTCACCACCGGGGAGCTGTTTTTT. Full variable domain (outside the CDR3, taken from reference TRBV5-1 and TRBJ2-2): KAGVTQTPRYLIKTRGQQVTLSCSPISGHRSVSWYQQTPGQGLQFLFEYFSETQRNKGNFPGRFSGRQFSNSRSEMNVSTLELGDSALYLCASSRGGTVTTGELFFGEGSRLTVL.

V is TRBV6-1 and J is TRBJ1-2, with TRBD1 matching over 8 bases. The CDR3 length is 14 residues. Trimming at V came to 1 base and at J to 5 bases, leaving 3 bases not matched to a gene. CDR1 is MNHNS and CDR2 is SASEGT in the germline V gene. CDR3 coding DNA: TGTGCCAGCAGTGAAGGGACAGGGTATTATGGCTACACCTTC. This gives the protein CASSEGTGYYGYTF.

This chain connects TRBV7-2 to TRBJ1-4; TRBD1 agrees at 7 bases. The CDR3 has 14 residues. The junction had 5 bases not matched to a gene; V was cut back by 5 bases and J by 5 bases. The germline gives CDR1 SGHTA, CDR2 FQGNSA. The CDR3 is CASSPDRNNEKLFF. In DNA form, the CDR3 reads TGTGCCAGCAGCCCGGACAGGAACAATGAAAAACTGTTTTTT. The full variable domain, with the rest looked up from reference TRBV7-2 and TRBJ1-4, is GAGVSQSPSNKVTEKGKDVELRCDPISGHTALYWYRQSLGQGLEFLIYFQGNSAPDKSGLPSDRFSAERTGGSVSTLTIQRTQQEDSAVYLCASSPDRNNEKLFFGSGTQLSVL.

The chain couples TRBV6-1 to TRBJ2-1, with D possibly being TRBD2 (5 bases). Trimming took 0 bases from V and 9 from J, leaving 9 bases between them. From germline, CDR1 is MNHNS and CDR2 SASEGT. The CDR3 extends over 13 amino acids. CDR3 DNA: TGTGCCAGCAGTGAAGCCCTGGCGGGTGAGCAGTTCTTC. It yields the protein CASSEALAGEQFF.

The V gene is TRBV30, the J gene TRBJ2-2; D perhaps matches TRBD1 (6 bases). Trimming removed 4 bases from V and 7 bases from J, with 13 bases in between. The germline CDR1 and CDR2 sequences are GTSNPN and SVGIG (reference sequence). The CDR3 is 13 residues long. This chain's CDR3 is CAWTQGSYGELFF. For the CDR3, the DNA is TGTGCCTGGACCCAGGGGTCATACGGGGAGCTGTTTTTT.

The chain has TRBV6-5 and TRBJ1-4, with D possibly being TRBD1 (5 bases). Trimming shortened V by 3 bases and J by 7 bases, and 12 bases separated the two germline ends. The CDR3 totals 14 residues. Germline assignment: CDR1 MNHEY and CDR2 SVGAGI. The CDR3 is CASSYYQGSEKLFF. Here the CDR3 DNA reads TGTGCCAGCAGTTATTACCAGGGTAGTGAAAAACTGTTTTTT.

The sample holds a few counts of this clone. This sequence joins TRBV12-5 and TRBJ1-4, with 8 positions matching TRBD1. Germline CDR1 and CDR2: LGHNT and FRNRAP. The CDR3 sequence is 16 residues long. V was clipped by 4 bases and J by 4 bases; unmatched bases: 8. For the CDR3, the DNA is TGTGCTAGTGGTTCGAACAGGGGGGAGGTTAATGAAAAACTGTTTTTT. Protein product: CASGSNRGEVNEKLFF.

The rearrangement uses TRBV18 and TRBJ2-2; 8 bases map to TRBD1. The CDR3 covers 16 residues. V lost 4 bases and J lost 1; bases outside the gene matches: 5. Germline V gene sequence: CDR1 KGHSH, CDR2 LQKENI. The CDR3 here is CASSLRTGRNTGELFF. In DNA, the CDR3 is TGTGCCAGCTCACTTCGGACAGGGAGGAACACCGGGGAGCTGTTTTTT.

The CDR3 region is CASSPDSFTNEKLFF. CDR3 nucleotides: TGTGCCAGCAGCCCTGACAGCTTTACGAATGAAAAACTGTTTTTT. The chain couples TRBV7-8 to TRBJ1-4, with TRBD1 as a possible D gene (5 bases). Looked up from germline, CDR1 is SGHVS and CDR2 is FQNEAQ. V was pared by 5 bases and J by 5 bases, with 15 bases between. The CDR3 extends over 15 amino acids.